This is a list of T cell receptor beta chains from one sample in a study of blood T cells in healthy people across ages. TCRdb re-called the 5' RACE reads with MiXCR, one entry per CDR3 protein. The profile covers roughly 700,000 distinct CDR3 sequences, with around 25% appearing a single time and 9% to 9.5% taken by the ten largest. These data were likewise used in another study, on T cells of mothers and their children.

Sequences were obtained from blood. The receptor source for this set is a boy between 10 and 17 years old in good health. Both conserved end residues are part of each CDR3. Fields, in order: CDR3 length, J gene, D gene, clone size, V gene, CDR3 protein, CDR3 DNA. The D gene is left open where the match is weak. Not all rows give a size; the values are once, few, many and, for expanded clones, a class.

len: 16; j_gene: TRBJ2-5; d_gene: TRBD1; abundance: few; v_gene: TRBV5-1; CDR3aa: CASSVTGTGSQETQYF; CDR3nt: TGCGCCAGCAGCGTTACCGGGACAGGTTCTCAAGAGACCCAGTACTTC
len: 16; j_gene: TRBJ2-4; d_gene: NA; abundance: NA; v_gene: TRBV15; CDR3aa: CATSRDVEVAKNIQYF; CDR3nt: TGTGCCACCAGCAGAGATGTGGAGGTGGCCAAAAACATTCAGTACTTC
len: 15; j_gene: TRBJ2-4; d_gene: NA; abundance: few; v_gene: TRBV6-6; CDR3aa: CASSYGLAEKNIQYF; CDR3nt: TGTGCCAGCAGTTACGGTCTGGCGGAAAAAAACATTCAGTACTTC
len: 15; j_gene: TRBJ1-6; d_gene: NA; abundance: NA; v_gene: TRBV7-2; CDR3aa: CASSLGGTRNSPLHF; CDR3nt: TGTGCCAGCAGCTTAGGCGGGACAAGGAATTCACCCCTCCACTTT
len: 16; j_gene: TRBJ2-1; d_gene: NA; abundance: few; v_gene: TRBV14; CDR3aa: CASSQEQGMVYNEQFF; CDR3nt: TGTGCCAGCAGCCAGGAACAGGGTATGGTCTACAATGAGCAGTTCTTC
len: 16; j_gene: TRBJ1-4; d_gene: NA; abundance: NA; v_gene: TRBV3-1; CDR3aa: CASSQDLGSLNEKLFF; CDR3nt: TGTGCCAGCAGCCAAGATCTTGGGAGCCTTAATGAAAAACTGTTTTTT
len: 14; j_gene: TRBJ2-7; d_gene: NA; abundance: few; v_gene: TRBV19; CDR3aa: CASSIFGGPYEQYF; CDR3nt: TGTGCCAGTAGTATCTTTGGGGGCCCCTACGAGCAGTACTTC
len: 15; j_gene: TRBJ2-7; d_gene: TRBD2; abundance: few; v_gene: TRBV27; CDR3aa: CASSWTSGGAYEQYF; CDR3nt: TGTGCCAGCAGTTGGACTAGCGGGGGGGCTTACGAGCAGTACTTC
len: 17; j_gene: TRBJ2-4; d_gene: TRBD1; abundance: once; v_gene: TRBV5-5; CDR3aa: CASSLRDQPGQGHIQYF; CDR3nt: TGTGCCAGTAGCTTGCGCGACCAACCGGGACAGGGGCACATTCAGTACTTC
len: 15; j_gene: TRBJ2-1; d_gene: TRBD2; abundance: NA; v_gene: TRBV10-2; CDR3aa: CASSPTSGTDNEQFF; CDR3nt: TGCGCCAGCAGTCCTACTAGCGGAACGGACAATGAGCAGTTCTTC
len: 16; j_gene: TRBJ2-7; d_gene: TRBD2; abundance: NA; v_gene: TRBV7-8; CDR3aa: CASSLAGSGRSNEQYF; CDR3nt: TGTGCCAGCAGCTTAGCAGGTAGCGGGAGGTCCAACGAGCAGTACTTC
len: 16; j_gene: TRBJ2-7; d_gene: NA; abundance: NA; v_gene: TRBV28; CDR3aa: CASSQTARTETYEQYF; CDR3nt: TGTGCCAGCAGTCAAACTGCCCGGACAGAAACCTACGAGCAGTACTTC
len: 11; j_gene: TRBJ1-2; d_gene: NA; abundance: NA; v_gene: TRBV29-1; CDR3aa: CSVVTADGYTF; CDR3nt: TGCAGCGTTGTAACAGCAGATGGCTACACCTTC
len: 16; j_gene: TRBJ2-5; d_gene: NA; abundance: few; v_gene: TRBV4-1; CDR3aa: CASSQEGSDGGQTQYF; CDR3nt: TGCGCCAGCAGCCAAGAGGGTTCGGACGGTGGGCAGACCCAGTACTTC
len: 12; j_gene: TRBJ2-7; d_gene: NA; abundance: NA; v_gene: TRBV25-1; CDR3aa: CASSETAGEQYF; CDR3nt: TGTGCCAGCAGTGAAACCGCGGGCGAGCAGTACTTC
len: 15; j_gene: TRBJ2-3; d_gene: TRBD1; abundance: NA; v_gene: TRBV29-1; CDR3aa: CSVGGTGGRSDTQYF; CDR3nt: TGCAGCGTTGGCGGGACAGGGGGACGTTCAGATACGCAGTATTTT
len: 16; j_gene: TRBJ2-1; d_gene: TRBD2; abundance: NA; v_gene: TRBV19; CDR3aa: CASSIGGTSRYNEQFF; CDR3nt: TGTGCCAGTAGTATAGGGGGGACTAGCCGTTACAATGAGCAGTTCTTC
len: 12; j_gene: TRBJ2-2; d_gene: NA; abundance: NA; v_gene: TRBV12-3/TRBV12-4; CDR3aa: CASNINTGELFF; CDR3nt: TGTGCCAGCAACATCAACACCGGGGAGCTGTTTTTT
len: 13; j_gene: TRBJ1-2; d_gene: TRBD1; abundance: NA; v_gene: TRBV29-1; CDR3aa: CSVEEKGAGGYTF; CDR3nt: TGCAGCGTTGAAGAGAAGGGGGCGGGTGGCTACACCTTC
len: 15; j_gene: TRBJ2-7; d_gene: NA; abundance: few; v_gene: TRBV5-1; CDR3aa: CASSLYVPGSYEQYF; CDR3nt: TGCGCCAGCAGCCTTTACGTACCAGGGTCCTACGAGCAGTACTTC
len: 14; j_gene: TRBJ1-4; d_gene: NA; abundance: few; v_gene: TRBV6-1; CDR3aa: CASSVVRNNEKLFF; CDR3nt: TGTGCCAGCAGTGTTGTCAGAAATAATGAAAAACTGTTTTTT
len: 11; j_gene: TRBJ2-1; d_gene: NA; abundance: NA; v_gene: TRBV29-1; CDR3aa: CSVEVNNEQFF; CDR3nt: TGCAGCGTTGAAGTCAACAATGAGCAGTTCTTC
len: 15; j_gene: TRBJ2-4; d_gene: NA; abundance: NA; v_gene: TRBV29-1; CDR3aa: CSVAAAGTAKNIQYF; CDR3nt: TGCAGCGTCGCTGCGGCTGGTACGGCCAAAAACATTCAGTACTTC
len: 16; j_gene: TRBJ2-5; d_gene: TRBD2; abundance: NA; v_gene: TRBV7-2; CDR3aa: CASSKYIAGGQETQYF; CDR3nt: TGTGCCAGCAGCAAATACATAGCGGGGGGGCAAGAGACCCAGTACTTC
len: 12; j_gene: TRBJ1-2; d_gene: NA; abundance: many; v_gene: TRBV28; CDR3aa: CASSFDIYGYTF; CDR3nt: TGTGCCAGCAGTTTCGATATCTATGGCTACACCTTC
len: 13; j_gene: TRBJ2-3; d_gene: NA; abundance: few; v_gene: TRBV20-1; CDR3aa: CSARQDNTDTQYF; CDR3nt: TGCAGTGCGCGACAAGATAACACAGATACGCAGTATTTT
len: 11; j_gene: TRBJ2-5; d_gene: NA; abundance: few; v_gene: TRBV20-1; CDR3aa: CSAKGQETQYF; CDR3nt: TGCAGTGCTAAGGGGCAAGAGACCCAGTACTTC
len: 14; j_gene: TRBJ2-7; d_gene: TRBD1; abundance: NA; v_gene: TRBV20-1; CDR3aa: CSAQPGTGDYEQYF; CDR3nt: TGCAGTGCTCAGCCTGGGACAGGGGACTACGAGCAGTACTTC
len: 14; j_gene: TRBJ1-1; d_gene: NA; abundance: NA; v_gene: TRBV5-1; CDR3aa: CASSLFDLDSEAFF; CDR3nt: TGCGCCAGCAGCTTATTCGACCTCGACAGTGAAGCTTTCTTT
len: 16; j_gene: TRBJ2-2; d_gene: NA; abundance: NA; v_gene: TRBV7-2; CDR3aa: CASSTGLRSNTGELFF; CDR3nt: TGTGCCAGCAGCACCGGACTGCGCTCGAACACCGGGGAGCTGTTTTTT
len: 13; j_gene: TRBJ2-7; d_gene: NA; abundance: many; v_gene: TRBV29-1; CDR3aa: CSVEGTDSYEQYF; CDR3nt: TGCAGTGTTGAGGGGACGGACTCCTACGAGCAGTACTTC
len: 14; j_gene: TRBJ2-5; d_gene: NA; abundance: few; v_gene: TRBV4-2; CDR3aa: CASSPRDLQETQYF; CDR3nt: TGTGCCAGCAGCCCGAGGGACCTCCAAGAGACCCAGTACTTC
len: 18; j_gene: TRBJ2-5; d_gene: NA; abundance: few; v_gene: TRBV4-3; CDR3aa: CASSQGINSMAVQETQYF; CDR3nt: TGCGCCAGCAGCCAAGGGATTAATAGTATGGCCGTCCAAGAGACCCAGTACTTC
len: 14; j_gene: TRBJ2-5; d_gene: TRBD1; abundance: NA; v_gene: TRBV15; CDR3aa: CATSRRQGKETQYF; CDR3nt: TGTGCCACCAGCAGAAGACAGGGGAAAGAGACCCAGTACTTC
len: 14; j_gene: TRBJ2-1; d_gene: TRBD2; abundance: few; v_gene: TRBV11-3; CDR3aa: CASSLRGGQAEQFF; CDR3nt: TGTGCCAGCAGCTTGCGGGGGGGCCAGGCTGAGCAGTTCTTC
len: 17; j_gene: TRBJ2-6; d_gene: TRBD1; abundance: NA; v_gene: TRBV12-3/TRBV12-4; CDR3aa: CASMRDRLISGANVLTF; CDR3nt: TGTGCCAGCATGAGGGACAGGCTTATCTCTGGGGCCAACGTCCTGACTTTC
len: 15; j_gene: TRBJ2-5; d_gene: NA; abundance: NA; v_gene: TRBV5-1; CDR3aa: CASSLTGSNVETQYF; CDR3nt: TGCGCCAGCAGCTTAACAGGGAGTAATGTGGAGACCCAGTACTTC
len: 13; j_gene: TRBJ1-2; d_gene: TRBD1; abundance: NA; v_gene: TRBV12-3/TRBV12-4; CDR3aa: CASSAQGDMGYTF; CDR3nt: TGTGCCAGCAGTGCCCAGGGGGACATGGGCTACACCTTC
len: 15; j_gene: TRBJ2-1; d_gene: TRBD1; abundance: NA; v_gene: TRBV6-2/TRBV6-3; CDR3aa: CASSLGGLPYNEQFF; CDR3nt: TGTGCCAGCAGTTTAGGGGGCCTCCCCTACAATGAGCAGTTCTTC
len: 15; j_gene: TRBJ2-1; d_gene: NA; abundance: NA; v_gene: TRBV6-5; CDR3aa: CASSFARQGDNEQFF; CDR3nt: TGTGCCAGCAGTTTCGCGCGCCAAGGGGACAATGAGCAGTTCTTC
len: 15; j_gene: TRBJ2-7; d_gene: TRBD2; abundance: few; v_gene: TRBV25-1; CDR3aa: CASISSGGPSYEQYF; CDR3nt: TGTGCCAGCATATCTAGCGGGGGCCCCTCCTACGAGCAGTACTTC
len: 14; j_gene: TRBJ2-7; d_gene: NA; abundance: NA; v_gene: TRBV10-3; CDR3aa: CAISDGTGNYEQYF; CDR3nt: TGTGCCATCAGTGACGGGACGGGAAACTACGAGCAGTACTTC
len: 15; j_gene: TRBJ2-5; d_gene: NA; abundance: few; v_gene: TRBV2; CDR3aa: CASTWGDTGEETQYF; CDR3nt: TGTGCCAGCACCTGGGGAGACACAGGAGAAGAGACCCAGTACTTC
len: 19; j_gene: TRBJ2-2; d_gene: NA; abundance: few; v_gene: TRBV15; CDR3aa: CATSRDFGPRPGSTGELFF; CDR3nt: TGTGCCACCAGCAGAGATTTCGGGCCTCGCCCTGGGTCCACCGGGGAGCTGTTTTTT
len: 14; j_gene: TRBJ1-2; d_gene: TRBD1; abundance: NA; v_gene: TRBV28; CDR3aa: CASSSGQTIYGYTF; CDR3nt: TGTGCCAGCAGTTCGGGACAGACAATCTATGGCTACACCTTC
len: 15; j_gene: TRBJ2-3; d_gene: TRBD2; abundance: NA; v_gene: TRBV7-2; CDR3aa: CASSSSGGPPDTQYF; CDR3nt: TGTGCCAGCAGCTCTAGCGGGGGGCCCCCAGATACGCAGTATTTT
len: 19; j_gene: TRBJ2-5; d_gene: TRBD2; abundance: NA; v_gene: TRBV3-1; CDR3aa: CASSKVGTSGGSILETQYF; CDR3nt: TGTGCCAGCAGCAAAGTGGGGACTAGCGGGGGGTCGATCTTGGAGACCCAGTACTTC
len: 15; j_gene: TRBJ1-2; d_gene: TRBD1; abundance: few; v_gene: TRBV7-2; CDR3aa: CASSSLQGAGYGYTF; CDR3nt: TGTGCCAGCAGCTCTTTGCAGGGGGCTGGCTATGGCTACACCTTC
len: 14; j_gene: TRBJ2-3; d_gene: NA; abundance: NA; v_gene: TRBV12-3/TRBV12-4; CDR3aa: CASSPRVLADTQYF; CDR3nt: TGTGCCAGCAGTCCCAGAGTGCTGGCAGATACGCAGTATTTT
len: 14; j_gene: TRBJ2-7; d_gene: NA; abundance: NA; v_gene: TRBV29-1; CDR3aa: CSVEDRNIAYEQYF; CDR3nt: TGCAGCGTTGAAGATAGGAACATCGCCTACGAGCAGTACTTC
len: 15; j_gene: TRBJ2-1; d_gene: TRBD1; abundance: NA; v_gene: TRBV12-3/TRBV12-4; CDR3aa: CASSFAVQGWNEQFF; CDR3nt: TGTGCCAGCAGTTTCGCGGTACAGGGGTGGAATGAGCAGTTCTTC
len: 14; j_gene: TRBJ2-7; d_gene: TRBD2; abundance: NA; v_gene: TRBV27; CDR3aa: CASRPQLAAYEQYF; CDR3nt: TGTGCCAGCAGACCGCAACTAGCGGCCTACGAGCAGTACTTC
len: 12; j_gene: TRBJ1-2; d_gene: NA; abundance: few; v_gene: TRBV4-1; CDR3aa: CASSQDGYGYTF; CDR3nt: TGCGCCAGCAGCCAAGATGGCTATGGCTACACCTTC
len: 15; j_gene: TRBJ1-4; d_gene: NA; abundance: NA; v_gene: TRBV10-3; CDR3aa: CAISRDGPTNEKLFF; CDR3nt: TGTGCCATCAGCCGTGACGGACCAACTAATGAAAAACTGTTTTTT